Presented here are 11 T cell receptor beta chains from one specimen sequenced in a study of control samples from healthy donors and cancer patients (dated by TCRdb to between 2020 and 2021). The method behind the library was the immunoSEQ multiplex PCR assay. TCRdb mirrors the immuneACCESS table, restricted to in-frame sequences. Some clones are absent from its copies; in checked studies, under half trace to an unresolved V gene, and the reason for the others is unknown. The sample yields over 65,000 clones; roughly 92% were counted once. The ten largest clones add up to around 6.5% of the sample. Sequencing input: blood. All receptors derive from a woman between 40 and 50 years old in good health.

The chain employs TRBV28 and TRBJ2-1; TRBD2 is a possible D gene (5 bases). The V and J ends lost 5 bases and 9 bases respectively, with 8 bases between them. The CDR3 extends over 11 amino acids. CDR1 is MDHEN, CDR2 SYDVKM, per germline. The CDR3 loop is CASSPRGEQFF. The CDR3 DNA is TGTGCCAGCAGTCCCCGGGGTGAGCAGTTCTTC.

This chain uses TRBV29-1 with TRBJ1-2; D gene unclear. The CDR3 sequence is 12 residues long. Trimming removed 3 bases at V and 1 base at J, with 6 bases between. Germline values: CDR1 SQVTM, CDR2 ANQGSEA. Written as DNA, the CDR3 is TGCAGCGTTGAGTATAGTAACTATGGCTACACCTTC. It codes for CSVEYSNYGYTF.

The V gene is TRBV12-3 or TRBV12-4, the J gene TRBJ2-1; D gene ambiguous. The CDR3 runs to 13 residues. Trimming stripped 5 bases from V and 6 bases from J, with 11 bases between. CDR3 amino acids: CASSRKYSNEQFF. CDR3 bases: TGTGCCAGCAGTAGGAAATATAGCAATGAGCAGTTCTTC.

The V call is TRBV6-5, the J call TRBJ1-2; possibly TRBD1 for D (6 bases). CDR3 length equals 14 residues. CDR1 MNHEY and CDR2 SVGAGI come from the germline V gene. Trimming stripped 0 bases from V and 4 bases from J, with 9 bases between. CDR3 coding DNA: TGTGCCAGCAGTTACTCAGGGGGGCTCTATGGCTACACCTTC. Its protein product is CASSYSGGLYGYTF.

This chain joins TRBV11-1 and TRBJ1-2; tentative D call: TRBD1 (5 bases). The CDR3 runs 13 residues. CDR1 and CDR2 from the germline V gene are SGHAT and FQDESV (reference sequence). The V gene lost 5 bases and the J gene lost 8 bases, with 15 bases spanning the gap. CDR3 in amino acids: CASSRDGQIGYTF. The CDR3 DNA reads TGTGCCAGCAGCCGGGACGGTCAAATAGGCTACACCTTC. The full variable domain, with the rest looked up from reference TRBV11-1 and TRBJ1-2, is EAEVAQSPRYKITEKSQAVAFWCDPISGHATLYWYRQILGQGPELLVQFQDESVVDDSQLPKDRFSAERLKGVDSTLKIQPAELGDSAMYLCASSRDGQIGYTFGSGTRLTVV.

The V call is TRBV12-3 or TRBV12-4, the J call TRBJ2-7, with 8 bases aligning to TRBD1. The trim removed 4 bases at V and 9 bases at J, leaving 2 bases unmatched. The CDR3 totals 11 residues. The CDR3 region is CASSSTGGQYF. CDR3 nucleotide sequence: TGTGCCAGCAGTTCAACAGGGGGGCAGTACTTC.

This chain joins TRBV5-1 and TRBJ1-4; D gene ambiguous. The CDR3 is made up of 17 amino acids. V was clipped by 0 bases and J by 2 bases, with 14 bases between them. Germline-derived CDR1 and CDR2 are SGHRS and YFSETQ. CDR3 residues: CASSLVGVSPTNEKLFF. CDR3 DNA: TGCGCCAGCAGCTTGGTCGGCGTTTCCCCCACTAATGAAAAACTGTTTTTT.

The chain combines TRBV7-2 with TRBJ2-2; 8 bases are shared with TRBD2. Losses at the gene ends were 5 bases for V and 6 bases for J; bases not matched to a gene: 14. The CDR3 is made up of 17 amino acids. Germline CDR1 reads SGHTA; CDR2 reads FQGNSA. CDR3 nucleotide sequence: TGTGCCAGCAGCCAGAATATCGGGACTAGGATTGCCGGGGAGCTGTTTTTT. Amino acid sequence: CASSQNIGTRIAGELFF. The entire variable domain, with the rest obtained from reference TRBV7-2 and TRBJ2-2, is as follows: GAGVSQSPSNKVTEKGKDVELRCDPISGHTALYWYRQSLGQGLEFLIYFQGNSAPDKSGLPSDRFSAERTGGSVSTLTIQRTQQEDSAVYLCASSQNIGTRIAGELFFGEGSRLTVL.

Note on this clone: This sample also contains other DNA sequences that code for the same CDR3. This sequence joins TRBV4-1 and TRBJ2-2; D is unresolved. The V end was cut by 3 bases, the J end by 2 bases, with 7 bases between. Germline CDR1 reads MGHRA; CDR2 reads YSYEKL. The CDR3 is 14 residues long. CDR3 loop: CASSHSQNTGELFF. CDR3 coding DNA: TGCGCCAGCAGCCACTCTCAAAACACCGGGGAGCTGTTTTTT.

The sample holds one count of this clone. The chain recombines TRBV7-9 with TRBJ2-7; D is unresolved. Trimming shortened V by 2 bases and J by 2 bases, and 7 bases separated the two germline ends. The CDR3 is made up of 13 amino acids. From germline, CDR1 is SEHNR and CDR2 FQNEAQ (reference sequence). CDR3 DNA: TGTGCCAGCAGCTTAAATGGGCCCTACGAGCAGTACTTC. Protein product: CASSLNGPYEQYF.

The rearrangement links TRBV5-1 to TRBJ2-1, with D perhaps given as TRBD1 or TRBD2 (6 bases each). V was clipped by 5 bases and J by 5 bases, with 14 bases between them. CDR3 length: 14 amino acids. The germline V gene encodes CDR1 SGHRS and CDR2 YFSETQ. The CDR3 bases are TGCGCCAGCAGACGGGGGACAACCGACAATGAGCAGTTCTTC. Translation: CASRRGTTDNEQFF.